This entry concerns a single T cell receptor beta chain. The CDR3 is 13 amino acids. The V and J ends lost 0 bases and 4 bases respectively, with 7 bases between them. Germline CDR1 reads MGHRA; CDR2 reads YSYEKL. This entry comes from a study of blood T cell repertoires in COVID-19. Across the whole study: There were acute and convalescent COVID-19 samples, and they came from the United States, Italy and Spain. T cells, B-cell-depleted T cells, or PBMCs supplied cDNA or gDNA.

In the source study's methods: Reference gene primer amplification gave estimated nucleated cell counts. Using immunoSEQ multiplex PCR, the repertoire was profiled, and TCRdb retains in-frame clones only, with some absent. From that table come the V and J calls and clone size; the DNA was used to work out D and trimming. The sample lists roughly 260,000 clones; roughly 90% were seen once. This chain joins TRBV4-1 and TRBJ2-7; D unresolved. The source is a woman aged 45-59 years who had recovered from COVID-19. The sequenced sample consisted of peripheral blood. The CDR3 nucleotides read TGCGCCAGCAGCCAAGAGCGAGGTTACGAGCAGTACTTC. Translated, it gives CASSQERGYEQYF.